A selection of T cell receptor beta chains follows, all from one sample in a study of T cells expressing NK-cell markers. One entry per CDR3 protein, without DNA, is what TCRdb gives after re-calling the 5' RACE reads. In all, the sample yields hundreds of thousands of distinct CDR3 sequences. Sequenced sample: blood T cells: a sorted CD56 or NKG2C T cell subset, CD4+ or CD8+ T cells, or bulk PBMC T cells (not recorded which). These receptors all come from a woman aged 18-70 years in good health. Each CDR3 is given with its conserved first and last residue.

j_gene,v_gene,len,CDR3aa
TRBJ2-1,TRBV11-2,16,CASSLAGSLSYNEQFF
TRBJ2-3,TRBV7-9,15,CASSPGLARPDTQYF
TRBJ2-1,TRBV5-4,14,CASSTSGGANEQFF
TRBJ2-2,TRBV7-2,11,CASSRGGELFF
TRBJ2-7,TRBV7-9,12,CASRTSGYEQYF
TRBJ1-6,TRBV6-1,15,CASRADSSYNSPLHF
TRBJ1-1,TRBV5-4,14,CASSLFGMNTEAFF
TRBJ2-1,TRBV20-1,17,CSARVGWGDVVGGVQFF
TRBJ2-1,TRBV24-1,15,CATRGGTSGRDEQFF
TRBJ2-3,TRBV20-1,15,CSARDSAGSGDTQYF
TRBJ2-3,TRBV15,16,CATSRRTGRSTDTQYF
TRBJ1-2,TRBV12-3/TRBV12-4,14,CASSFAGGIYGYTF
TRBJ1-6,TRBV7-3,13,CASSRIGNSPLHF
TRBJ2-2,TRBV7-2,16,CASSDTPGQLTGELFF
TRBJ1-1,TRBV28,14,CASIDGGPNTEAFF
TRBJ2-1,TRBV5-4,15,CASSPPASASREQFF
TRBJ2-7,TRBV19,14,CASSSARAGYEQYF
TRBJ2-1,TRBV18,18,CASSPNRTPGILSNEQFF
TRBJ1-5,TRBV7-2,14,CASSLANSNQPQHF
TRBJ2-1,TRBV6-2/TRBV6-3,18,CASSSPGASGRPYNEQFF
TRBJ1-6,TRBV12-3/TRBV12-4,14,CASSLDRYRSPLHF
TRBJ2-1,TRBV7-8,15,CASSLGGGLYNEQFF
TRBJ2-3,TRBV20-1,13,CSAPPTDEDTQYF
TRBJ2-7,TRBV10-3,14,CASRDTSGRYEQYF
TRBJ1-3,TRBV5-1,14,CASSSLGVKNTIYF
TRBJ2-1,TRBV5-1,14,CASSSVGGYNEQFF
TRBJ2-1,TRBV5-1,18,CASSLDGGAISSYNEQFF
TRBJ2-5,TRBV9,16,CASSDPGLAGQETQYF
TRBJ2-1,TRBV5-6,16,CASSGELAGVYNEQFF
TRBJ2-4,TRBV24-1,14,CATSEAGSKNIQYF
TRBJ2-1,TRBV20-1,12,CSARTGGSGQFF
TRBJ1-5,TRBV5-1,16,CASRPPLQVPNQPQHF
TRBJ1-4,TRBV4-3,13,CASSQDRIAELFF
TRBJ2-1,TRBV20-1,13,CSARREVSNEQFF
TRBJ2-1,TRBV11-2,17,CASSPGGGAGPYNEQFF
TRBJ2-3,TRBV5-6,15,CASSAPSDNTDTQYF
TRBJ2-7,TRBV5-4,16,CASSGPGLPSSYEQYF
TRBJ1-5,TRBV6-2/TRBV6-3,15,CASSRGRISNQPQHF
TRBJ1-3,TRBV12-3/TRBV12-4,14,CASSRDRDGNTIYF
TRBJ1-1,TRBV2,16,CASSAGTGGMNTEAFF
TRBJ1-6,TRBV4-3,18,CASSQEPLGGGRGSPLHF
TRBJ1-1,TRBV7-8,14,CASSFTGGNTEAFF
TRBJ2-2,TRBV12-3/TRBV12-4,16,CASSVRSLANTGELFF
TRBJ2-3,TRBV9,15,CASSGTSGRTDTQYF
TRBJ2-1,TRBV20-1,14,CSASGLGADNEQFF
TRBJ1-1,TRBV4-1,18,CASSQDDPAGALNTEAFF
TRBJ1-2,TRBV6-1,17,CASSTPGPQQANYGYTF
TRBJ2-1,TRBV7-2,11,CASSLVREQFF